These T cell receptor beta chains were read from a single sample in a study of cytomegalovirus exposure and HLA in healthy donors. Sequencing used immunoSEQ multiplex PCR; TCRdb keeps in-frame clones, though not all of them. The sample contains around 130,000 clones, around four fifths of which appear only once. The specimen was PBMCs. These receptors all stem from a woman between 35 and 50 years old in good health and CMV-seropositive. Each CDR3 is given without its conserved first and last residue. Expanded clones are given a class, and other clones once, few, many or no size at all.

.	TRBV5-1	TRBJ2-7	ASSKLVTGTGGEQY
.	TRBV13	.	ASSSRGKGSYEQY
.	TRBV7-9	TRBJ2-1	SSSLLAGGRNEQF
.	TRBV29-1	TRBJ2-5	SVERGSSQETQY
.	TRBV30	TRBJ2-7	AWRSGTSGGREQY
.	TRBV28	TRBJ1-3	ASSSTGERDSDTIY
.	TRBV7-2	TRBJ1-6	ASSPRTTSSAYNSPLH
.	TRBV5-1	TRBJ1-2	ASSLATGGLLLGYT
few	TRBV5-6	TRBJ2-7	ASSLIGPSGSSSYEQY
.	TRBV30	.	AWNLGPQYYEQY
few	TRBV29-1	TRBJ1-2	SVDRGSSMGYT
.	TRBV19	TRBJ2-1	ASSIPPDNEQF
once	TRBV6-6	TRBJ1-5	ASSTLNGQPQH
once	TRBV2	TRBJ1-6	ASTGKEGSPLH
.	TRBV19	TRBJ2-7	ASSRQTSSYEQY
.	TRBV19	TRBJ1-1	ASRRDSRPNTEAF
.	TRBV2	TRBJ2-2	ASSATGTGNTGELF
.	TRBV5-1	TRBJ2-1	ASSYTSGTYNEQF
.	TRBV7-2	TRBJ1-1	ASSRDRGSAF
.	TRBV9	TRBJ2-7	ASSGVGAGDPHEQY
.	TRBV7-9	TRBJ1-2	ASSLVQEVSYGYT
.	TRBV7-2	TRBJ2-1	ASSLVSGGNEQF